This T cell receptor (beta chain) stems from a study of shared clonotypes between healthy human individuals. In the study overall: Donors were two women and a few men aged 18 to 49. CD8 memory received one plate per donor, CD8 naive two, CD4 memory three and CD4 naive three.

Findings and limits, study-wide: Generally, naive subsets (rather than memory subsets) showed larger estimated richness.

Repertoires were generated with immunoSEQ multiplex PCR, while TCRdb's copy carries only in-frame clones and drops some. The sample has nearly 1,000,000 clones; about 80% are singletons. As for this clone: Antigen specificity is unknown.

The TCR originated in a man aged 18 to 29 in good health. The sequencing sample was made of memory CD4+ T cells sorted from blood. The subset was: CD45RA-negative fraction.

In nucleotides, the CDR3 is TGCGCCAGCAGCTTGGCGGCGGGACAGGGCGTCGGGGAGCTGTTTTTT. Translation gives CASSLAAGQGVGELFF. The rearrangement uses TRBV5-1 and TRBJ2-2; the match to TRBD1 covers 9 bases. Germline trimming cut 0 bases from V and 7 bases from J; bases unmatched to any gene: 7. The CDR3 runs to 16 residues. Germline-derived CDR1 and CDR2 are SGHRS and YFSETQ.